This TCR beta chain is from a study of shared clonotypes between healthy human individuals. Deep was the level used in running the assay. The authors loaded about 200 ng DNA, about 30,000 T cell genomes, into sorted-subset replicate PCRs. Per the original data handling: In the immunoSEQ data, sequences were junction-only and lacked quality scores, so filtering differed. The method was immunoSEQ multiplex PCR; TCRdb's version includes in-frame clones alone and lacks a portion of them. The V and J calls and clone size are taken from that table; D and trimming were inferred from the DNA. This sample yields about 2.1 million clones, of which about 93% are seen a single time; 1.5% to 2% belongs to the top ten. Germline CDR1 reads SQVTM; CDR2 reads ANQGSEA. This CDR3 region has 12 residues. V was pared by 2 bases and J by 7 bases, with 12 bases between. As defined, naive CD8 cells were CD45RO-negative and positively selected for CCR7, with terminally differentiated effector memory CD45RA+ cells excluded.

Source material: naive CD8+ T cells from PBMCs. The chain carries TRBV29-1 and TRBJ2-7, with D maybe TRBD1 (6 bases). The clonotype originates from a man younger than 30 in good health. Some clones in this sample may be carry-over from other donors' samples. The CDR3 is CSVEIWGREQYF. CDR3 coding DNA: TGCAGCGTTGAAATTTGGGGGCGGGAGCAGTACTTC.